This is a list of T cell receptor beta chains from one sample in a study of vaccination and CD4 T cells after COVID-19. The antigens for these receptors are not known. TCRdb re-derived calls from the PCR reads in MiXCR, one entry per CDR3 protein. The table has 10,000 to 13,000 distinct CDR3 sequences, roughly 50% seen once. The sequencing sample was made of CD4+ T cells from blood, cultured in vitro. Receptors originate from a human donor who had recovered from COVID-19. Each CDR3 is given with its conserved first and last residue. D genes are given only for firm matches. Rows give clone size only sometimes, using once, few, many, or a class for an expanded clone.

- TRBJ1-2 14 few TRBV5-3 TGTGCCTGCGCCCTCGGGCAGGGCATCTATGGCTACACCTTC CACALGQGIYGYTF
TRBD2 TRBJ2-6 16 - TRBV6-4 TGTGCCAGCAGTCCGGGAGGCAGCTCTGGGGCCAACGTCCTGACTTTC CASSPGGSSGANVLTF
- TRBJ2-1 15 - TRBV5-4 TGTGCCAGCAGCACCCAGTTGACTAGCTACAATGAGCAGTTCTTC CASSTQLTSYNEQFF
- TRBJ1-2 12 - TRBV6-1 TGTGCCAGCAGTGACAGCACCTATGGCTACACCTTC CASSDSTYGYTF
- TRBJ2-1 13 - TRBV3-1 TGTGCCAGCAGCCAAGATCTTGGACATGAGCAGTTCTTC CASSQDLGHEQFF
TRBD2 TRBJ2-3 13 few TRBV20-1 TGCAGTGCCCCGGGGGGATCCACAGATACGCAGTATTTT CSAPGGSTDTQYF
TRBD2 TRBJ2-3 18 few TRBV7-2 TGTGCCAGCAGTCTTACGCTAGCGGTCCACGCCCCCACAGATACGCAGTATTTT CASSLTLAVHAPTDTQYF
- TRBJ1-1 13 - TRBV20-1 TGCAGTGCTAGAGAGATAAGGAACACTGAAGCTTTCTTT CSAREIRNTEAFF
- TRBJ1-3 12 - TRBV29-1 TGCAGCGCGGGGAGCTCTGGAAACACCATATATTTT CSAGSSGNTIYF
- TRBJ1-5 13 few TRBV7-2 TGTGCCAGCAGCTCCCAGGGTGAGCAGCCCCAGCATTTT CASSSQGEQPQHF
TRBD2 TRBJ2-4 18 - TRBV19 TGTGCCAGTAGTCCCGTGACTAGCGGGAGAGATACCAAAAACATTCAGTACTTC CASSPVTSGRDTKNIQYF
- TRBJ2-5 11 once TRBV6-1 TGTGCCAGCAGCCCCCTGGAGACCCAGTACTTC CASSPLETQYF
- TRBJ1-5 14 - TRBV19 TGTGCCAGTAGTAAATCAGGGAGCAATCAGCCCCAGCATTTT CASSKSGSNQPQHF
- TRBJ1-3 15 few TRBV6-4 TGTGCCAGCAGTGACGGGAAGGGCTGGGGAAACACCATATATTTT CASSDGKGWGNTIYF
- TRBJ2-5 15 few TRBV24-1 TGTGCCACCAGTGATTCACGGGGTACGGGGGAGACCCAGTACTTC CATSDSRGTGETQYF
- TRBJ1-1 12 - TRBV6-5 TGTGCCAGCAGTTACCAAAACACTGAAGCTTTCTTT CASSYQNTEAFF